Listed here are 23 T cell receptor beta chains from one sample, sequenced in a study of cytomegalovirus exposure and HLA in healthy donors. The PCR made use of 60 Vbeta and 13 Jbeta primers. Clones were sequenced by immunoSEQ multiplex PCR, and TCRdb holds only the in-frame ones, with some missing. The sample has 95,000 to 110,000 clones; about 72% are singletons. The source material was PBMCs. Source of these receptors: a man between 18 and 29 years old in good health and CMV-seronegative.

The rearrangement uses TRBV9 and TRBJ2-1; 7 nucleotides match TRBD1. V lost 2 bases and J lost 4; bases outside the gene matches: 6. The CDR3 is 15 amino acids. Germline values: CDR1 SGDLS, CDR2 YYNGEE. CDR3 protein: CASSVGTAHYNEQFF. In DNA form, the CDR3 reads TGTGCCAGCAGCGTGGGGACAGCTCATTACAATGAGCAGTTCTTC.

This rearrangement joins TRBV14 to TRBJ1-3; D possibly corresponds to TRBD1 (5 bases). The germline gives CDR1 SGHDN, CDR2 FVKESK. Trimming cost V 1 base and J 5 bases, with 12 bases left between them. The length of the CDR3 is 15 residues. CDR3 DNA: TGTGCCAGCAGCCAAGGTCTGGCAGGGAGAAACACCATATATTTT. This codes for CASSQGLAGRNTIYF.

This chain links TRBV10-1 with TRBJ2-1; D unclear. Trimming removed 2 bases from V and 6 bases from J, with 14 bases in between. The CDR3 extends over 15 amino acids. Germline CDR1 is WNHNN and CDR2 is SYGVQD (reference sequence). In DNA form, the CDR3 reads TGCGCCAGCAGTGAGCTTAACCAGTCCCTCAATGAGCAGTTCTTC. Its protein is CASSELNQSLNEQFF.

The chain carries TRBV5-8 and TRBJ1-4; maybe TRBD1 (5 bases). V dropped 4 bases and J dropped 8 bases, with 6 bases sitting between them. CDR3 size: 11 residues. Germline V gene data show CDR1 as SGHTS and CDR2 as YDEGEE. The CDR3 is CASSRTEKLFF. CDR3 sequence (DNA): TGTGCCAGCAGCCGGACAGAAAAACTGTTTTTT.

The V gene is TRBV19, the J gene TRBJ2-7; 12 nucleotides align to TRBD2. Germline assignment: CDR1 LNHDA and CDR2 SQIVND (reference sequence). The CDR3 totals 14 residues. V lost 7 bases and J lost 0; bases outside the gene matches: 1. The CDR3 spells CASKTSGGSYEQYF. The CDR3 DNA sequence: TGTGCCAGTAAGACTAGCGGGGGCTCCTACGAGCAGTACTTC.

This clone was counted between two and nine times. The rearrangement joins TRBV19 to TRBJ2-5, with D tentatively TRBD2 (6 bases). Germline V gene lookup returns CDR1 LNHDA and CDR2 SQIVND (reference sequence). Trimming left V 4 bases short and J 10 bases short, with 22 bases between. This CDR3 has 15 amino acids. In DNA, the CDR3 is TGTGCCAGTAGTACCACCGGGGGACGCCCCCGAGACCAGTACTTC. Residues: CASSTTGGRPRDQYF.

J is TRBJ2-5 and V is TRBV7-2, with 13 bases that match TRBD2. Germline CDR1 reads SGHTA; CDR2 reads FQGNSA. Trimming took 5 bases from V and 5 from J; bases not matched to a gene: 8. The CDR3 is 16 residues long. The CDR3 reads CASSRRLAGGRETQYF. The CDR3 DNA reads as TGTGCCAGCAGCCGAAGACTAGCGGGGGGCCGGGAGACCCAGTACTTC.

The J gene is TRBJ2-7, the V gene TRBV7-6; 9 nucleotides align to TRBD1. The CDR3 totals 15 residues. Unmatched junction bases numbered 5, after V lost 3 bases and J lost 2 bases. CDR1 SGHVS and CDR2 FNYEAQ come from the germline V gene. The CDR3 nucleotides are TGTGCCAGCAGCTTCGGGGACAGGGAAGCCTACGAGCAGTACTTC. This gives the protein CASSFGDREAYEQYF.

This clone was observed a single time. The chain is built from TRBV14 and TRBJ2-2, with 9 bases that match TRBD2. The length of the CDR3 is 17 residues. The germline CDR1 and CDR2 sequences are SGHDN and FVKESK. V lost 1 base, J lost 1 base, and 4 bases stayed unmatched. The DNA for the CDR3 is TGTGCCAGCAGCCAAGCACGACTAGCGGTGAACACCGGGGAGCTGTTTTTT. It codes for CASSQARLAVNTGELFF.

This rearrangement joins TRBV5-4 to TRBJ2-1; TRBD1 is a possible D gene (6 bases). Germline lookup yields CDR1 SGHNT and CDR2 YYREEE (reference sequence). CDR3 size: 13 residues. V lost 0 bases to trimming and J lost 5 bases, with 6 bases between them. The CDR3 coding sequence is TGTGCCAGCAGCTTGGACAGGGACAATGAGCAGTTCTTC. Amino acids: CASSLDRDNEQFF.

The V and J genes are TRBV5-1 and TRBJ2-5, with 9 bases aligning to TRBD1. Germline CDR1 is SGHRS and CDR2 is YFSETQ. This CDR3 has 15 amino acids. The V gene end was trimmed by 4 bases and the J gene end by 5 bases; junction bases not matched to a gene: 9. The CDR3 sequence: CASSNSGTGSETQYF. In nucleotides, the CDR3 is TGCGCCAGCAGCAACTCCGGGACAGGGTCGGAGACCCAGTACTTC.

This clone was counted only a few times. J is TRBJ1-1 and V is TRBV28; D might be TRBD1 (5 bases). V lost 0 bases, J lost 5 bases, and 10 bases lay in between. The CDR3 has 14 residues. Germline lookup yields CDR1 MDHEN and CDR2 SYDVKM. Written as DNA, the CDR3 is TGTGCCAGCAGTTTATGGGGGGGAGGGACTGAAGCTTTCTTT. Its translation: CASSLWGGGTEAFF. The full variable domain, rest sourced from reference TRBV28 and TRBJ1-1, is DVKVTQSSRYLVKRTGEKVFLECVQDMDHENMFWYRQDPGLGLRLIYFSYDVKMKEKGDIPEGYSVSREKKERFSLILESASTNQTSMYLCASSLWGGGTEAFFGQGTRLTVV.

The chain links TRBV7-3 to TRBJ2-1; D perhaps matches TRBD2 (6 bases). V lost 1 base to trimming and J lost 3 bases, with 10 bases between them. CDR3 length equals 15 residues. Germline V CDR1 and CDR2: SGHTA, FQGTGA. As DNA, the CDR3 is TGTGCCAGCAGCTTAAGCGCGGGGCGCTACAATGAGCAGTTCTTC. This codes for CASSLSAGRYNEQFF. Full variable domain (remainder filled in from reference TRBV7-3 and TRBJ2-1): GAGVSQTPSNKVTEKGKYVELRCDPISGHTALYWYRQSLGQGPEFLIYFQGTGAADDSGLPNDRFFAVRPEGSVSTLKIQRTERGDSAVYLCASSLSAGRYNEQFFGPGTRLTVL.

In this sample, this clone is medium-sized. In DNA form, the CDR3 reads TGTGCCAGCAGTGACTCTAGCGGGGGGGCCAATGAGCAGTTCTTC. This gives the protein CASSDSSGGANEQFF. The chain uses TRBV6-4 and TRBJ2-1; 11 positions agree with TRBD2. In germline, CDR1 is MRHNA, CDR2 SNTAGT. With V trimmed by 0 bases and J by 6 bases, 1 base remained unmatched. CDR3 length: 15 amino acids.

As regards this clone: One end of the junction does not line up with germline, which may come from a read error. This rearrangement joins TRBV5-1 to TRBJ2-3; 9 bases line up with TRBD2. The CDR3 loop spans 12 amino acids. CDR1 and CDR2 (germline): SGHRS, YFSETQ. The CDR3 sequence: CASSPGTSSCTF. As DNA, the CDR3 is TGCGCCAGCAGCCCCGGGACTAGCAGTTGTACGTTT. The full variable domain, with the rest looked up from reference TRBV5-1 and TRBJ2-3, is KAGVTQTPRYLIKTRGQQVTLSCSPISGHRSVSWYQQTPGQGLQFLFEYFSETQRNKGNFPGRFSGRQFSNSRSEMNVSTLELGDSALYLCASSPGTSSCTFGPGTRLTVL.

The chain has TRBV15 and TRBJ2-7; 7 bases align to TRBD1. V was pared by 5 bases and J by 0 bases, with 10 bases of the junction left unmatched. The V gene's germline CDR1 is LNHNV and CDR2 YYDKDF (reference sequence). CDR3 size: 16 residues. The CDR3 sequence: CATSGWPRDSSYEQYF. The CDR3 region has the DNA TGTGCCACCAGCGGCTGGCCCCGGGACAGCTCCTACGAGCAGTACTTC.

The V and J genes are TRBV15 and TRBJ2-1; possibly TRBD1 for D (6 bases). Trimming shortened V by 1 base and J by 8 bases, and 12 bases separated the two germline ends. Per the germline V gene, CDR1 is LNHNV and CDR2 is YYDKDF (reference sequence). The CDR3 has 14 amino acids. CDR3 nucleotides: TGTGCCACCAGCAGAGGGGCACAGGGTCATGAGCAGTTCTTC. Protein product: CATSRGAQGHEQFF.

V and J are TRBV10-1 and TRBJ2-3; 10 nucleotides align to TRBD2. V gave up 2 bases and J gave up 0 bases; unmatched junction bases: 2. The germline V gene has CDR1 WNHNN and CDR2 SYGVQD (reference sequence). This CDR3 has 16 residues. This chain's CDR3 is CASSEVAGGSTDTQYF. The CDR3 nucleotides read TGCGCCAGCAGTGAGGTAGCGGGGGGTAGCACAGATACGCAGTATTTT.

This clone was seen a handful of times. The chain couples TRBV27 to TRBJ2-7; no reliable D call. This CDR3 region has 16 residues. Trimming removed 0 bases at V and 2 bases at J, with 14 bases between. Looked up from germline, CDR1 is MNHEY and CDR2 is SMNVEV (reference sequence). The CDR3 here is CASSLSSGSGPYEQYF. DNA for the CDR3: TGTGCCAGCAGTTTATCGTCGGGTTCCGGCCCCTACGAGCAGTACTTC.

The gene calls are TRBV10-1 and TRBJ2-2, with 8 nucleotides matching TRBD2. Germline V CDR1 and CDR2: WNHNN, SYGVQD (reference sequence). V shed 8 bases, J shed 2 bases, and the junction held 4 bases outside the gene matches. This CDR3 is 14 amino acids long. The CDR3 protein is CASESGGNTGELFF. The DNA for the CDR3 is TGCGCCAGCGAGAGCGGGGGAAACACCGGGGAGCTGTTTTTT.

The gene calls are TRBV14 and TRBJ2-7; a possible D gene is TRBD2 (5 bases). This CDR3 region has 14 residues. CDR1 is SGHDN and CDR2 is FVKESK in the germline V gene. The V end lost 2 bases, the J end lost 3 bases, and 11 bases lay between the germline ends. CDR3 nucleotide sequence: TGTGCCAGCAGCCAAATTGGTGAGGGCTACGAGCAGTACTTC. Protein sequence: CASSQIGEGYEQYF. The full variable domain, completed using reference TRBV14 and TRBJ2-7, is EAGVTQFPSHSVIEKGQTVTLRCDPISGHDNLYWYRRVMGKEIKFLLHFVKESKQDESGMPNNRFLAERTGGTYSTLKVQPAELEDSGVYFCASSQIGEGYEQYFGPGTRLTVT.

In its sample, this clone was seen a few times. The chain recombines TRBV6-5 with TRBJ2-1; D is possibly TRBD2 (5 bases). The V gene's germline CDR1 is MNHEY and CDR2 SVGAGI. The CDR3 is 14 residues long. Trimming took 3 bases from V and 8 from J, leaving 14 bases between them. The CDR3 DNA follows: TGTGCCAGCAGTTATAGGCTAGCCCATGATGAGCAGTTCTTC. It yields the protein CASSYRLAHDEQFF.

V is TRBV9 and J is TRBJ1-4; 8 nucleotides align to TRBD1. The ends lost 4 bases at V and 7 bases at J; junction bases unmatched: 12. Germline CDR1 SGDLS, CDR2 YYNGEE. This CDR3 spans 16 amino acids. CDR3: CASSKSGPGGGEKLFF. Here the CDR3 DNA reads TGTGCCAGCAGCAAATCGGGGCCAGGGGGCGGTGAAAAACTGTTTTTT.